The 18 T cell receptor beta chains listed next were all sequenced from one sample in a study of Graves' ophthalmopathy and Graves' hyperthyroidism. Amplification of the TCR beta CDR3 regions used RNA transcripts (as template). RT-PCR in the first round used HTBI primers; a second-round multiplex PCR followed. One entry per CDR3 protein, called by TCRdb with MiXCR from the multiplex PCR reads. Of about 23,000 distinct CDR3 sequences in the sample, about 50% were seen once. The sample comprised peripheral blood. The receptor set was obtained from an adult woman with stable Graves' hyperthyroidism.

This clonotype was counted many times. This sequence joins TRBV12-3 or TRBV12-4 and TRBJ2-7; D is uncertain. This CDR3 contains 13 residues. The V gene lost 6 bases and the J gene lost 2 bases, with 11 bases spanning the gap. The CDR3, as DNA: TGTGCCAGCAGCCTACATGGAACCTACGAGCAGTACTTC. Amino acids: CASSLHGTYEQYF.

A few counts support this clonotype. This sequence joins TRBV7-2 and TRBJ2-3, with TRBD1 as a possible D gene (6 bases). The CDR3 totals 14 residues. Germline loops: CDR1 SGHTA, CDR2 FQGNSA. Trimming stripped 5 bases from V and 11 bases from J, with 20 bases between. CDR3 region: CASSPGDPNNEQYF. CDR3 DNA sequence: TGTGCCAGCAGCCCAGGGGACCCAAACAATGAGCAGTATTTT.

J is TRBJ2-2 and V is TRBV14; TRBD1 is a possible D gene (5 bases). The CDR3 extends over 15 amino acids. Trimming took off 0 bases at V and 6 bases at J, with 11 bases between the two ends. Per germline, CDR1 SGHDN and CDR2 FVKESK. This chain's CDR3 is CASSQDLVRAGELFF. The CDR3, as DNA: TGTGCCAGCAGCCAAGATCTGGTCAGGGCCGGGGAGCTGTTTTTT.

This clonotype qualifies as medium-sized. The V call is TRBV5-1, the J call TRBJ2-7; 8 bases align to TRBD1. CDR1 SGHRS and CDR2 YFSETQ come from the germline V gene. J was trimmed by 5 bases and V by 4 bases; bases with no gene match: 8. The CDR3 loop spans 14 amino acids. This chain's CDR3 is CASSPWTGSNEQYF. The CDR3 region has the DNA TGCGCCAGCAGCCCGTGGACAGGGAGTAACGAGCAGTACTTC. Based on the CDR3 plus reference TRBV5-1 and TRBJ2-7, the full variable domain is KAGVTQTPRYLIKTRGQQVTLSCSPISGHRSVSWYQQTPGQGLQFLFEYFSETQRNKGNFPGRFSGRQFSNSRSEMNVSTLELGDSALYLCASSPWTGSNEQYFGPGTRLTVT.

The chain carries TRBV7-3 and TRBJ2-3; 7 bases are a match to TRBD1. The junction had 3 bases not matched to a gene; V was cut back by 5 bases and J by 1 base. The CDR3 spans 14 residues. Germline V CDR1 and CDR2: SGHTA, FQGTGA. In DNA form, the CDR3 reads TGTGCCAGCAGCCGAACAGGGGGCACAGATACGCAGTATTTT. Translation gives CASSRTGGTDTQYF.

This clonotype was observed once. The gene calls are TRBV24-1 and TRBJ2-7, with 7 bases that match TRBD2. This CDR3 contains 14 residues. CDR1 and CDR2 from the germline V gene are KGHDR and SFDVKD. The ends lost 3 bases at V and 0 bases at J; junction bases unmatched: 1. The CDR3 nucleotides read TGTGCCACCAGTGATCGGGGGGACTCCTACGAGCAGTACTTC. Translation: CATSDRGDSYEQYF.

This clonotype showed up many times. This sequence joins TRBV6-6 and TRBJ1-1; TRBD1 matches at 9 bases. Trimming took 2 bases from V and 8 from J; bases not matched to a gene: 6. The CDR3 runs 14 residues. Germline V lookup: CDR1 MNHNY, CDR2 SVGAGI (reference sequence). The CDR3 spells CASSYLGTGQEAFF. The CDR3 DNA reads as TGTGCCAGCAGTTACCTCGGGACAGGGCAGGAAGCTTTCTTT.

Within the sample, this clonotype is medium-sized. J is TRBJ2-7 and V is TRBV25-1, with D perhaps matching TRBD1 or TRBD2 (5 bases each). Germline V gene lookup returns CDR1 MGHDK and CDR2 SYGVNS. Trimming cost V 1 base and J 5 bases, with 9 bases left between them. The CDR3 is 13 amino acids. The DNA for the CDR3 is TGTGCCAGCAGTGAATGGGACGTCGACGAGCAGTACTTC. Residues: CASSEWDVDEQYF.

This chain connects TRBV20-1 to TRBJ2-5, with TRBD2 identical over 13 bases. Germline V lookup: CDR1 DFQATT, CDR2 SNEGSKA (reference sequence). This CDR3 comprises 13 residues. V was clipped by 5 bases and J by 4 bases; unmatched bases: 1. In DNA form, the CDR3 reads TGCAGTGCTGGACTAGCGGGAGCAGAGACCCAGTACTTC. Translation: CSAGLAGAETQYF.

The V and J genes are TRBV25-1 and TRBJ2-7; unclear D gene. V lost 6 bases and J lost 1, with 10 bases in between. This CDR3 is 13 amino acids long. Germline CDR1 and CDR2: MGHDK and SYGVNS. CDR3 in DNA: TGTGCCAGCAGAGGGATAGGGTCCTACGAGCAGTACTTC. It yields the protein CASRGIGSYEQYF.

This chain joins TRBV10-3 and TRBJ1-1, with a tentative D call TRBD1 (5 bases). The germline V gene has CDR1 ENHRY and CDR2 SYGVKD. V was shortened by 6 bases and J by 0 bases, with 11 bases between the two germline ends. The CDR3 spans 14 residues. The CDR3 bases are TGTGCCATCAGCGACCAGACAGTGAACACTGAAGCTTTCTTT. Its protein product is CAISDQTVNTEAFF.

This chain joins TRBV7-6 and TRBJ2-3, with TRBD2 matching 14 bases. Trimming took 0 bases from V and 6 from J; bases not matched to a gene: 8. The CDR3 runs 18 residues. Germline CDR1 and CDR2: SGHVS and FNYEAQ. The CDR3 DNA reads as TGTGCCAGCAGCTTAGCAATGCCGGGACTAGCGGGAGCGGATACGCAGTATTTT. Its translation is CASSLAMPGLAGADTQYF.

The chain combines TRBV5-1 with TRBJ2-7; TRBD1 agrees at 9 bases. In germline, CDR1 is SGHRS, CDR2 YFSETQ. The V segment lost 1 base and the J segment 2 bases; nucleotides outside the gene matches: 7. This CDR3 comprises 16 residues. The DNA for the CDR3 is TGCGCCAGCAGCTTGTCCGGGACAGGGCATACCTACGAGCAGTACTTC. It translates to CASSLSGTGHTYEQYF.

By frequency in the sample, this clonotype is medium-sized. This sequence joins TRBV25-1 and TRBJ2-1; 11 bases fit TRBD2. V lost 3 bases and J lost 5; bases outside the gene matches: 12. Germline values: CDR1 MGHDK, CDR2 SYGVNS. The CDR3 sequence is 18 residues long. The CDR3 DNA reads TGTGCCAGCAGTGATTATATCCTAGCGGGAGGAGACCACAATGAGCAGTTCTTC. As protein: CASSDYILAGGDHNEQFF.

Concerning this clonotype: Because the CDR3's place on the DNA is in doubt, the DNA is left out and the CDR3 is given as listed by TCRdb. The CDR3 loop reads CSSSGVREYNEQFF. The chain joins TRBV20-1 to TRBJ2-1; the D call in the table, TRBD2, was not verified against the DNA. From germline, CDR1 is DFQATT and CDR2 SNEGSKA (reference sequence). The length of the CDR3 is 14 amino acids, counting both ends.

The V call is TRBV7-6, the J call TRBJ2-5, with D possibly matching TRBD2 (6 bases). Trimming left V 2 bases short and J 5 bases short, with 12 bases between. CDR3 size: 14 residues. The germline V gene has CDR1 SGHVS and CDR2 FNYEAQ. The CDR3 is CASSLTGVGETQYF. The CDR3 bases are TGTGCCAGCAGCTTAACGGGAGTGGGTGAGACCCAGTACTTC.

With respect to this clonotype: The conserved final phenylalanine or tryptophan is absent from the CDR3, which likely points to a read error. This sequence joins TRBV9 and TRBJ1-5; maybe TRBD1 (5 bases). Per the germline V gene, CDR1 is SGDLS and CDR2 is YYNGEE. This CDR3 comprises 15 residues. Here the CDR3 reads CASSPSGRGGQPQHS. The CDR3 bases are TGTGCGAGCAGCCCAAGCGGTCGGGGGGGTCAGCCCCAGCATTCT.

This clonotype showed up many times. This rearrangement joins TRBV3-1 to TRBJ1-6; D uncertain. CDR1 and CDR2 (germline): LGHDT, YNNKEL (reference sequence). The CDR3 is 16 residues long. Trimming removed 1 base from V and 7 bases from J, with 14 bases in between. The CDR3, as DNA: TGTGCCAGCAGCCAAGGGGCTGCTGCTAGGAATTCACCCCTCCACTTT. Translation gives CASSQGAAARNSPLHF.